The rows below give T cell receptor beta chains drawn from one sample of a study of cytomegalovirus exposure and HLA in healthy donors. TCRdb's table, derived via immunoSEQ multiplex PCR, lists solely in-frame clones and lacks some. The sample holds tens of thousands of clones, roughly nine tenths seen once. The sample was PBMCs. These receptors all stem from a woman aged 18-30 years in good health and CMV-seronegative. Both conserved end residues are part of each CDR3. D genes are given only for firm matches. Clone sizes are given selectively: once, few, many, or a class where the clone is expanded.

d_gene	v_gene	abundance	j_gene	CDR3aa	CDR3nt
TRBD1	TRBV5-6	-	TRBJ1-1	CASSVGQGAVAFF	TGTGCCAGCAGCGTGGGACAGGGGGCGGTGGCTTTCTTT
-	TRBV7-3	-	TRBJ2-6	CASSLPLSASGANVLTF	TGTGCCAGCAGCTTACCGCTAAGTGCCTCTGGGGCCAACGTCCTGACTTTC
-	TRBV7-9	-	TRBJ2-3	CASSPQGDTQYF	TGTGCCAGCAGCCCACAGGGCGATACGCAGTATTTT
-	TRBV19	-	TRBJ2-2	CASSQQAPTGELFF	TGTGCCAGTAGTCAGCAGGCTCCCACCGGGGAGCTGTTTTTT
-	TRBV6-1	-	TRBJ2-7	CASSSSGLGEQYF	TGTGCCAGCAGTAGTTCAGGGTTGGGCGAGCAGTACTTC
TRBD2	TRBV6-5	-	TRBJ2-1	CASSNSGRLNEQFF	TGTGCCAGCAGTAATAGCGGGAGACTGAATGAGCAGTTCTTC
TRBD1	TRBV19	-	TRBJ1-2	CASSISDRGPYGYTF	TGTGCCAGTAGTATCTCAGACAGGGGTCCGTATGGCTACACCTTC
-	TRBV25-1	-	TRBJ2-7	CASSDSQGSYEQYF	TGTGCCAGCAGTGATTCACAGGGTAGTTACGAGCAGTACTTC
-	TRBV6-1	-	TRBJ1-5	CASSEQGYSNQPQHF	TGTGCCAGCAGTGAACAGGGATATAGCAATCAGCCCCAGCATTTT
TRBD2	TRBV28	-	TRBJ2-3	CASSLLAGIAADTQYF	TGTGCCAGCAGTCTTCTAGCGGGAATCGCGGCAGATACGCAGTATTTT
-	TRBV6-6	-	TRBJ1-5	CASSPTTQGNQPQHF	TGTGCCAGCAGCCCTACGACCCAGGGAAATCAGCCCCAGCATTTT
-	TRBV7-2	-	TRBJ2-1	CASSLWTGLTLEQFF	TGTGCCAGCAGTTTATGGACGGGATTAACCCTTGAGCAGTTCTTC
TRBD2	TRBV7-2	-	TRBJ2-5	CASSWGLAGGGETQYF	TGTGCCAGCAGCTGGGGACTAGCGGGAGGAGGAGAGACCCAGTACTTC
TRBD2	TRBV5-4	-	TRBJ2-7	CASSLGGLAGNYEQYF	TGTGCCAGCAGCTTGGGGGGGCTAGCGGGAAACTACGAGCAGTACTTC
-	TRBV25-1	-	TRBJ2-1	CASSEWGGALLEQFF	TGTGCCAGCAGTGAATGGGGGGGGGCTCTTTTGGAGCAGTTCTTC
-	TRBV5-4	-	TRBJ2-7	CASRTRGGSYEQYF	TGTGCCAGCAGGACGAGGGGAGGATCCTACGAGCAGTACTTC
-	TRBV27	-	TRBJ1-1	CASSPVQGTEAFF	TGTGCCAGCAGTCCAGTACAGGGAACTGAAGCTTTCTTT
TRBD2	TRBV5-6	-	TRBJ2-1	CASSRGLLDNEQFF	TGTGCCAGCAGCCGGGGACTACTCGACAATGAGCAGTTCTTC
TRBD1	TRBV5-1	once	TRBJ1-2	CASSLAVEGAGGYTF	TGCGCCAGCAGCTTGGCTGTAGAGGGGGCTGGTGGCTACACCTTC
-	TRBV6-1	-	TRBJ1-3	CASQALPGNTIYF	TGTGCCAGCCAGGCTCTTCCTGGAAACACCATATATTTT
-	TRBV27	-	TRBJ1-5	CASSSQQGFNQPQHF	TGTGCCAGCAGTTCCCAACAGGGATTCAATCAGCCCCAGCATTTT
-	TRBV6-5	-	TRBJ2-3	CASRGGQHQGTQYF	TGTGCCAGCAGGGGGGGGCAGCACCAGGGTACGCAGTATTTT
-	TRBV10-3	-	TRBJ1-5	CATTRQANQPQHF	TGTGCCACCACCCGACAGGCAAATCAGCCCCAGCATTTT
-	TRBV7-2	-	TRBJ2-2	CASSLPLETGELFF	TGTGCCAGCAGCCTCCCACTAGAAACCGGGGAGCTGTTTTTT
-	TRBV29-1	-	TRBJ1-1	CSVDQGSTEAFF	TGCAGCGTTGATCAGGGGAGCACTGAAGCTTTCTTT
TRBD2	TRBV19	-	TRBJ2-1	CARTPGLAGAPRASEQFF	TGTGCCAGGACTCCGGGACTAGCGGGGGCCCCGCGGGCTAGTGAGCAGTTCTTC
-	TRBV13	-	TRBJ1-2	CASSLGGQGFNYGYTF	TGTGCCAGCAGCTTAGGGGGTCAGGGGTTTAACTATGGCTACACCTTC
-	TRBV28	-	TRBJ2-3	CASSYGRGFGDTQYF	TGTGCCAGCAGTTATGGAAGGGGGTTTGGAGATACGCAGTATTTT
TRBD2	TRBV4-3	-	TRBJ2-3	CASSQEGGSGVSTDTQYF	TGCGCCAGCAGCCAAGAGGGTGGAAGCGGGGTTAGCACAGATACGCAGTATTTT
TRBD2	TRBV6-1	-	TRBJ2-5	CASSEAPGLAGLGTQYF	TGTGCCAGCAGTGAAGCGCCGGGACTAGCGGGGTTAGGGACCCAGTACTTC
TRBD2	TRBV7-2	few	TRBJ2-3	CASLAYGLAGSTDTQYF	TGTGCCAGCCTGGCCTATGGCCTAGCGGGGAGCACAGATACGCAGTATTTT
-	TRBV29-1	-	TRBJ2-7	CSVPSSSYEQYF	TGCAGCGTCCCGTCTTCGTCCTACGAGCAGTACTTC
TRBD1	TRBV6-5	-	TRBJ1-1	CASSYTTGETEAFF	TGTGCCAGCAGTTACACGACAGGGGAAACTGAAGCTTTCTTT
-	TRBV21-1	-	TRBJ1-6	CASSHTGDSPLHF	TGTGCCAGCAGCCATACAGGCGATTCACCCCTCCACTTT
TRBD1	TRBV2	-	TRBJ1-5	CASGQDSNQPQHF	TGTGCCAGCGGACAGGATAGCAATCAGCCCCAGCATTTT
TRBD2	TRBV5-6	-	TRBJ2-1	CASSFSGRAGHEQFF	TGTGCCAGCAGCTTTAGCGGGAGAGCTGGGCATGAGCAGTTCTTC
-	TRBV12-2	-	TRBJ1-5	CASRCLWRASGSPQHF	TGTGCAAGTCGCTGCCTTTGGCGGGCCTCTGGGAGCCCCCAGCATTTT
TRBD2	TRBV10-1	-	TRBJ2-3	CASSEGGGADTQYF	TGCGCCAGCAGTGAAGGCGGGGGGGCCGATACGCAGTATTTT
TRBD2	TRBV27	-	TRBJ2-3	CASSPLGLAGEDTQYF	TGTGCCAGCAGTCCCCTGGGACTAGCGGGAGAGGATACGCAGTATTTT
-	TRBV2	-	TRBJ1-2	CASSRDSNNYGYTF	TGTGCCAGCAGTCGCGACAGTAATAACTATGGCTACACCTTC
TRBD2	TRBV4-2	-	TRBJ2-1	CASSQALTSGVLNEQFF	TGTGCCAGCAGCCAAGCCCTGACTAGCGGGGTCCTCAATGAGCAGTTCTTC
-	TRBV19	-	TRBJ1-5	CASSGSGWPQHF	TGTGCCAGTAGTGGATCGGGGTGGCCCCAGCATTTT
TRBD2	TRBV10-3	-	TRBJ2-3	CAITSGGTDTQYF	TGTGCCATCACGAGCGGGGGCACAGATACGCAGTATTTT
-	TRBV19	once	TRBJ2-3	CASSIIRTSTDTQYF	TGTGCCAGTAGTATAATCCGAACTAGCACAGATACGCAGTATTTT
-	TRBV9	once	TRBJ1-4	CASSAWGGSANEKLFF	TGTGCCAGCAGCGCATGGGGGGGGAGCGCTAATGAAAAACTGTTTTTT
-	TRBV5-4	-	TRBJ2-1	CASSLYNEQFF	TGTGCCAGCAGCCTTTACAATGAGCAGTTCTTC
-	TRBV6-1	-	TRBJ2-3	CASRDQGADTQYF	TGTGCCAGCAGAGACCAAGGGGCAGATACGCAGTATTTT
-	TRBV2	-	TRBJ2-6	CASREGTSGANVLTF	TGTGCCAGCAGAGAGGGAACCTCTGGGGCCAACGTCCTGACTTTC